These T cell receptor beta chains were read from a single sample in a study of T-cell memory formation after mild COVID-19. MiXCR was run by TCRdb on the 5' RACE reads, yielding one entry per CDR3 protein. The sample carries about 560,000 distinct CDR3 sequences, roughly 20% recorded once. The sample consisted of PBMCs or a T cell subset sorted from them (not recorded which). Receptors originate from an adult woman who had mild COVID-19 (a few samples of this study predate the infection). Cell type and time point are not known. CDR3s include the opening cysteine and the closing phenylalanine or tryptophan. D genes are given only for firm matches. Not all rows give a size; the values are once, few, many and, for expanded clones, a class.

CDR3aa: CASSPQRSVHEQFF; CDR3nt: TGTGCCAGCTCACCACAACGTTCAGTACATGAGCAGTTCTTC; v_gene: TRBV18; d_gene: -; j_gene: TRBJ2-1; abundance: few; len: 14
CDR3aa: CASRGQAGTEAFF; CDR3nt: TGTGCCAGCAGGGGGCAGGCTGGGACTGAAGCTTTCTTT; v_gene: TRBV27; d_gene: -; j_gene: TRBJ1-1; abundance: -; len: 13
CDR3aa: CASSISRDPTDTQYF; CDR3nt: TGTGCCAGTAGTATAAGCAGGGACCCCACAGATACGCAGTATTTT; v_gene: TRBV19; d_gene: -; j_gene: TRBJ2-3; abundance: few; len: 15
CDR3aa: CVSSNQGANNEQFF; CDR3nt: TGTGTCAGCAGTAATCAGGGGGCCAACAATGAGCAGTTCTTC; v_gene: TRBV6-1; d_gene: TRBD1; j_gene: TRBJ2-1; abundance: -; len: 14
CDR3aa: CASSLLAGGPSSYNEQFF; CDR3nt: TGTGCCAGCAGTTTATTGGCGGGAGGACCCAGCTCCTACAATGAGCAGTTCTTC; v_gene: TRBV27; d_gene: TRBD2; j_gene: TRBJ2-1; abundance: many; len: 18
CDR3aa: CASSSTDRRPEAFF; CDR3nt: TGTGCCAGCAGCTCTACTGACAGACGCCCTGAAGCTTTCTTT; v_gene: TRBV6-5; d_gene: -; j_gene: TRBJ1-1; abundance: few; len: 14
CDR3aa: CSVGQNYGYTF; CDR3nt: TGCAGTGTAGGACAGAACTATGGCTACACCTTC; v_gene: TRBV20-1; d_gene: -; j_gene: TRBJ1-2; abundance: few; len: 11
CDR3aa: CASSPVTQRDSYNEQFF; CDR3nt: TGTGCCAGCAGCCCGGTAACCCAGCGGGACTCCTACAATGAGCAGTTCTTC; v_gene: TRBV5-4; d_gene: TRBD2; j_gene: TRBJ2-1; abundance: -; len: 17
CDR3aa: CSVEDISGANVLTF; CDR3nt: TGCAGCGTTGAAGACATTTCTGGGGCCAACGTCCTGACTTTC; v_gene: TRBV29-1; d_gene: -; j_gene: TRBJ2-6; abundance: -; len: 14
CDR3aa: CATSDPGTSNEQFF; CDR3nt: TGTGCCACCAGTGATCCCGGGACAAGCAATGAGCAGTTCTTC; v_gene: TRBV24-1; d_gene: -; j_gene: TRBJ2-1; abundance: -; len: 14
CDR3aa: CASSKGTSNTAYEQYF; CDR3nt: TGTGCCAGTAGTAAGGGGACTTCTAACACTGCCTACGAGCAGTACTTC; v_gene: TRBV19; d_gene: -; j_gene: TRBJ2-7; abundance: few; len: 16